This entry is about one T cell receptor (beta chain). Its antigen is currently unknown. These data are taken from a study of T-cell memory formation after mild COVID-19. Points from the study as a whole: Day 15 to 85 contractors were CD4/CD8 balanced; later expanders leaned CD4+. Cross-reactive memory seemingly joined, as some responding clones were found in pre-infection memory.

From 5'RACE with constant-segment primers came TCR alpha and TCR beta cDNA libraries that carried sample barcodes and UMIs. Each CDR3 protein gets one entry after TCRdb re-called the 5' RACE reads with MiXCR. The sample includes 40,000 to 45,000 distinct CDR3 sequences, approximately 9.6% of them seen just once. Germline values: CDR1 ENHRY, CDR2 SYGVKD. The CDR3 extends over 15 amino acids. V gave up 3 bases and J gave up 0 bases, with 9 bases separating them. The sample taken for sequencing was PBMCs or a T cell subset sorted from them (not recorded which). The receptor comes from an adult woman who had mild COVID-19 (a few samples of this study predate the infection). Cell type and time point are not known. The chain has TRBV10-3 and TRBJ1-5, with D hard to call. The CDR3, as DNA: TGTGCCATCAGTGACCGGCTGTATAGCAATCAGCCCCAGCATTTT. Translating it yields CAISDRLYSNQPQHF.